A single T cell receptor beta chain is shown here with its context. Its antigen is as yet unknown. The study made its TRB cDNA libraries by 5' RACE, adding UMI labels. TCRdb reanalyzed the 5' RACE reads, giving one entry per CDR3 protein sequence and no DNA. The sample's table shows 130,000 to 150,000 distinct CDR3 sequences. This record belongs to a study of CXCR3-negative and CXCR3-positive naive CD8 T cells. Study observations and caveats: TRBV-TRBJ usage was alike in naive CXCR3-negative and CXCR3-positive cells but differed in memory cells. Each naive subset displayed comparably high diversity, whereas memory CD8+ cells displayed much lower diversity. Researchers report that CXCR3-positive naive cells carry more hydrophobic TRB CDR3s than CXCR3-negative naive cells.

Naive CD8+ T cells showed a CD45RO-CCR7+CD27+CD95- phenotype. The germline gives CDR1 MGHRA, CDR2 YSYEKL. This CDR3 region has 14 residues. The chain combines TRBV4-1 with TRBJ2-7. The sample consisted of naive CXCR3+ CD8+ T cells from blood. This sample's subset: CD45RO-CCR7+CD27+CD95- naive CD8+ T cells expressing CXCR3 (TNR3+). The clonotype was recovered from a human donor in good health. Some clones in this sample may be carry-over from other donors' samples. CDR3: CASSQGTKVGEQYF.